Below are 18 T cell receptor beta chains sequenced from a single sample in a study of blood T cell repertoires in COVID-19. TCRdb's table, derived via immunoSEQ multiplex PCR, lists solely in-frame clones and lacks some. The sample consists of about 260,000 clones, 85% to 90% of them appearing once. The sample was peripheral blood. These receptors all come from a woman aged 40 to 50 with acute or convalescent COVID-19.

This chain links TRBV6-5 with TRBJ2-1; D remains ambiguous. Germline V gene lookup returns CDR1 MNHEY and CDR2 SVGAGI. Trimming left V 2 bases short and J 3 bases short, with 11 bases between. CDR3 length equals 15 residues. Written as DNA, the CDR3 is TGTGCCAGCAGTTACGACTCCACCCTCTACAATGAGCAGTTCTTC. This translates into CASSYDSTLYNEQFF.

The gene calls are TRBV2 and TRBJ1-2; D perhaps matches TRBD1 (6 bases). Per the germline V gene, CDR1 is SNHLY and CDR2 is FYNNEI. The V gene lost 4 bases and the J gene lost 5 bases, with 14 bases spanning the gap. CDR3 size: 14 residues. The DNA of the CDR3 is TGTGCCAGCAGTGTAGGACAGTCCCTTTATGGCTACACCTTC. It is translated as CASSVGQSLYGYTF.

This chain uses TRBV6-2 or TRBV6-3 with TRBJ1-2; no definite D call. Per the germline V gene, CDR1 is MNHEY and CDR2 is SVGEGT. V was pared by 6 bases and J by 0 bases, with 17 bases between. This CDR3 is built from 16 residues. The CDR3 nucleotides are TGTGCCAGCAGCCCATACGGAGGAATAGCTAACTATGGCTACACCTTC. Translating gives CASSPYGGIANYGYTF.

V usage is TRBV7-2 and J usage is TRBJ1-1, with D tentatively TRBD1 (5 bases). Trimming pared 0 bases from V and 5 bases from J, leaving 7 bases between. This CDR3 comprises 13 residues. Germline values: CDR1 SGHTA, CDR2 FQGNSA. The DNA for the CDR3 is TGTGCCAGCAGCTTAGCCGCAGGGACTGAAGCTTTCTTT. This translates into CASSLAAGTEAFF.

This clone was seen just once. The chain recombines TRBV5-6 with TRBJ1-2, with D maybe TRBD1 (5 bases). Germline CDR1 is SGHDT and CDR2 is YYEEEE. Trimming shortened V by 4 bases and J by 0 bases, and 13 bases separated the two germline ends. This CDR3 contains 15 residues. The CDR3 nucleotides are TGTGCCAGCAGCCGGGAGGGGACGGCTAACTATGGCTACACCTTC. The encoded protein is CASSREGTANYGYTF.

V is TRBV18 and J is TRBJ2-4; maybe TRBD1 (6 bases). The CDR3 is made up of 15 amino acids. Trimming removed 0 bases from V and 6 bases from J, with 12 bases in between. In germline, CDR1 is KGHSH, CDR2 LQKENI. For the CDR3, the DNA is TGTGCCAGCTCACCACCGGGGGCCAGGGGAAACATTCAGTACTTC. Translation gives CASSPPGARGNIQYF. The variable domain in full, with the rest retrieved from reference TRBV18 and TRBJ2-4, is NAGVMQNPRHLVRRRGQEARLRCSPMKGHSHVYWYRQLPEEGLKFMVYLQKENIIDESGMPKERFSAEFPKEGPSILRIQQVVRGDSAAYFCASSPPGARGNIQYFGAGTRLSVL.

The chain carries TRBV25-1 and TRBJ1-2; tentative D call: TRBD1 (6 bases). CDR3 length equals 13 residues. CDR1 and CDR2 (germline): MGHDK, SYGVNS. Trimming removed 8 bases at V and 5 bases at J, with 15 bases between. CDR3 loop: CASRRGSEYGYTF. DNA for the CDR3: TGTGCCAGCCGTAGGGGGTCGGAGTATGGCTACACCTTC.

V gene TRBV27 combines with J gene TRBJ1-6; no reliable D call. The CDR3 sequence is 14 residues long. Germline V gene lookup returns CDR1 MNHEY and CDR2 SMNVEV (reference sequence). The V end lost 6 bases, the J end lost 7 bases, and 13 bases lay between the germline ends. The DNA of the CDR3 is TGTGCCAGCAGCTACAGCTTACAGAATTCACCCCTCCACTTT. It yields the protein CASSYSLQNSPLHF.

The chain uses TRBV10-1 and TRBJ1-1; maybe TRBD1 (6 bases). There are 14 residues in the CDR3. CDR1 and CDR2 (germline): WNHNN, SYGVQD (reference sequence). The V and J ends lost 5 bases and 5 bases respectively, with 15 bases between them. This CDR3 reads CASSMNPQGTEAFF. In DNA form, the CDR3 reads TGCGCCAGCAGTATGAACCCACAGGGTACTGAAGCTTTCTTT.

This rearrangement joins TRBV30 to TRBJ1-1; D possibly corresponds to TRBD1 (5 bases). Germline V CDR1 and CDR2: GTSNPN, SVGIG (reference sequence). The CDR3 totals 13 residues. Trimming cost V 1 base and J 7 bases, with 13 bases left between them. CDR3 bases: TGTGCCTGGAGTGGGGGGGGAGACGATGAAGCTTTCTTT. Translating gives CAWSGGGDDEAFF.

The chain uses TRBV11-1 and TRBJ2-3, with 9 bases that match TRBD2. The V gene end was trimmed by 4 bases and the J gene end by 3 bases; junction bases not matched to a gene: 8. The CDR3 consists of 16 residues. Germline assignment: CDR1 SGHAT and CDR2 FQDESV (reference sequence). The CDR3 DNA follows: TGTGCCAGCAGCTCATTAGCGGGGGACACGACAGATACGCAGTATTTT. Protein: CASSSLAGDTTDTQYF.

The V gene is TRBV3-1 (or the pseudogene TRBV3-2), the J gene TRBJ2-5, with TRBD2 identical over 7 bases. V trimming: 2 bases; J trimming: 1 base; junction bases outside the gene matches: 7. The CDR3 contains 16 residues. In germline, CDR1 is LGHDT, CDR2 YNNKEL (reference sequence). This CDR3 is CASSQRLAASQETQYF. CDR3 nucleotide sequence: TGTGCCAGCAGCCAACGACTAGCCGCAAGCCAAGAGACCCAGTACTTC.

The V call is TRBV27, the J call TRBJ1-2; the match to TRBD1 covers 10 bases. Germline V gene data show CDR1 as MNHEY and CDR2 as SMNVEV (reference sequence). V lost 6 bases and J lost 5; bases outside the gene matches: 12. The CDR3 totals 16 residues. CDR3 nucleotides: TGTGCCAGCAGGGATTACCCCGGGACAGGGGCTTATGGCTACACCTTC. Protein: CASRDYPGTGAYGYTF.

V is TRBV24-1 and J is TRBJ1-2; TRBD1 might be the D (5 bases). Germline CDR1 is KGHDR and CDR2 is SFDVKD. The ends were cut back, 3 bases at V and 0 bases at J, with 13 bases in the middle. This CDR3 is 16 amino acids long. CDR3 nucleotides: TGTGCCACCAGTGATCCAATCAGGGCCTCTAACTATGGCTACACCTTC. Encoded protein: CATSDPIRASNYGYTF.

The chain recombines TRBV3-1 (or the pseudogene TRBV3-2) with TRBJ1-1, with D possibly being TRBD1 (5 bases). CDR1 is LGHDT and CDR2 is YNNKEL in the germline V gene (reference sequence). The CDR3 consists of 15 residues. The germline V and J ends were trimmed by 1 base and 2 bases, with 11 bases remaining between them. CDR3 DNA: TGTGCCAGCAGCCAAGCGCAGGGAGGAAACACTGAAGCTTTCTTT. Its translation: CASSQAQGGNTEAFF.

This clone was counted a single time. Its ends do not fully match the called genes, so a read error is possible. The CDR3 nucleotides read TGTGCCAGCAGAAGAGCCGTGGACACTGATTTT. Its translation: CASRRAVDTDF. The chain uses TRBV6-5 and TRBJ2-3, with a weak D call TRBD1 (5 bases). The CDR3 spans 11 residues. Germline lookup yields CDR1 MNHEY and CDR2 SVGAGI.

This clone appeared a single time. The chain couples TRBV6-6 to TRBJ1-5; D might be TRBD1 (6 bases). Trimming took 2 bases from V and 3 from J, leaving 14 bases between them. Germline CDR1 and CDR2: MNHNY and SVGAGI (reference sequence). The CDR3 covers 16 residues. The chain's CDR3 is CASSYPGQRSNQPQHF. CDR3 in DNA: TGTGCCAGCAGTTACCCGGGACAACGCTCCAATCAGCCCCAGCATTTT.

This clone appeared once. The chain uses TRBV7-8 and TRBJ1-3; 7 bases align to TRBD1. This CDR3 has 15 amino acids. Unmatched junction bases numbered 3, after V lost 2 bases and J lost 2 bases. In germline, CDR1 is SGHVS, CDR2 FQNEAQ. The chain's CDR3 is CASSLTGAPGNTIYF. CDR3 coding DNA: TGTGCCAGCAGCTTAACAGGGGCGCCTGGAAACACCATATATTTT.